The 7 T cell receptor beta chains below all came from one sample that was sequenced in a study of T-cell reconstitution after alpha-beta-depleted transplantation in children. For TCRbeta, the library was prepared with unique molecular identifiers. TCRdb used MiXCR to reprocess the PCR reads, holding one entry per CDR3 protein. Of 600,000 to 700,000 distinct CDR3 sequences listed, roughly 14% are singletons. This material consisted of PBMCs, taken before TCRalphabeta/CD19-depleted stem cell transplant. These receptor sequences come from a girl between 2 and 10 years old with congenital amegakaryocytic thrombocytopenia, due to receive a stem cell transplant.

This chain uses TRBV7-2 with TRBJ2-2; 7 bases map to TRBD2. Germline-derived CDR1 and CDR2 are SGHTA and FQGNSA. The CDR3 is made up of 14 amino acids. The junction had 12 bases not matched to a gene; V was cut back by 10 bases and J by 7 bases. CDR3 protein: CATGGKGEHGELFF. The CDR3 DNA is TGTGCCACCGGGGGGAAGGGCGAGCACGGGGAGCTGTTTTTT.

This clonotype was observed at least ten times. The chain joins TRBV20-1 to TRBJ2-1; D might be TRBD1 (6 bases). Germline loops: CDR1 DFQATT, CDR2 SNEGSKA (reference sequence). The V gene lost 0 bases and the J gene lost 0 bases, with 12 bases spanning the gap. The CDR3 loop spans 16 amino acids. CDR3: CSAREAGTPSYNEQFF. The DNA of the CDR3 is TGCAGTGCTAGAGAGGCCGGGACACCCTCCTACAATGAGCAGTTCTTC.

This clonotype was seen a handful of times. Written as DNA, the CDR3 is TGCGCCAGCAGCTTGGTAGGCGTTTTGGAGACCCAGTACTTC. Protein product: CASSLVGVLETQYF. The genes are TRBV5-1 and TRBJ2-5; D unclear. This CDR3 contains 14 residues. V lost 0 bases and J 5 bases, leaving 11 bases between the germline ends. CDR1 SGHRS and CDR2 YFSETQ come from the germline V gene.

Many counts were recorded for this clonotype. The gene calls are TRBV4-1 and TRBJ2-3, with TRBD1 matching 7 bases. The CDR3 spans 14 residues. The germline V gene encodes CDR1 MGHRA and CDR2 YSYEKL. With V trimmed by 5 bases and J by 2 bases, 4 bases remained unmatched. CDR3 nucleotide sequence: TGCGCCAGCAGCAGGGACAGATTCACAGATACGCAGTATTTT. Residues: CASSRDRFTDTQYF.

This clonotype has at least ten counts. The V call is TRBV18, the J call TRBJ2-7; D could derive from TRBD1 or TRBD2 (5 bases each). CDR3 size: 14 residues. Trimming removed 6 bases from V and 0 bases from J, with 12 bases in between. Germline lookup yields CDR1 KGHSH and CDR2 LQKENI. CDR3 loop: CASSLRDGSYEQYF. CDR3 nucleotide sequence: TGTGCCAGCTCGCTCCGGGACGGCTCCTACGAGCAGTACTTC.

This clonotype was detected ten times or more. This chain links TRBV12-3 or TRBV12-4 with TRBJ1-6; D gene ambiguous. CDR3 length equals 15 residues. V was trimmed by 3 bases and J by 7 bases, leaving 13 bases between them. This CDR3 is CASSLSAGGNSPLHF. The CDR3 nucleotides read TGTGCCAGCAGTTTGTCCGCGGGAGGAAATTCACCCCTCCACTTT.

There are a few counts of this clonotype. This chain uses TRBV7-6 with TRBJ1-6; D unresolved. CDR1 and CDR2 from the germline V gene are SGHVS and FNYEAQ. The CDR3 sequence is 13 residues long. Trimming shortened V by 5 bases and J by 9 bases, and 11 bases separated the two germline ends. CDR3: CASSLLWGSPLHF. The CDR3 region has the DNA TGTGCCAGCAGCCTCCTCTGGGGTTCACCCCTCCACTTT.